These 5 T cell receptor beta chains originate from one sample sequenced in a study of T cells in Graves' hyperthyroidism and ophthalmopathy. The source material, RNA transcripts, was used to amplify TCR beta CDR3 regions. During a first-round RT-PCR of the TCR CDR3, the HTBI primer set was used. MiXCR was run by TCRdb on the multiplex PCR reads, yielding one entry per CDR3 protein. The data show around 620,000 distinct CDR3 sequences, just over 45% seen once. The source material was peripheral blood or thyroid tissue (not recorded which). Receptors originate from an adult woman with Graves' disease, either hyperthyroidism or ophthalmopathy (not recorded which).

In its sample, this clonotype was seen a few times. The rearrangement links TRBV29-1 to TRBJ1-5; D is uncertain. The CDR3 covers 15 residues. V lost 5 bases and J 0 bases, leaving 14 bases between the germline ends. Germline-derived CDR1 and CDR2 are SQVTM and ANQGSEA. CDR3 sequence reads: CSVSLGEYSNQPQHF. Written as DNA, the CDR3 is TGCAGCGTTTCTCTTGGGGAATATAGCAATCAGCCCCAGCATTTT.

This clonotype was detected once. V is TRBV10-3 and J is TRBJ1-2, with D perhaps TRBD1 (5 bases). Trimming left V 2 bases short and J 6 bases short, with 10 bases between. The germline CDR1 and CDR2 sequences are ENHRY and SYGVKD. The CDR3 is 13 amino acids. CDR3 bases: TGTGCCATCAGTGAGCGGACGGGGGATGGCTACACCTTC. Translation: CAISERTGDGYTF.

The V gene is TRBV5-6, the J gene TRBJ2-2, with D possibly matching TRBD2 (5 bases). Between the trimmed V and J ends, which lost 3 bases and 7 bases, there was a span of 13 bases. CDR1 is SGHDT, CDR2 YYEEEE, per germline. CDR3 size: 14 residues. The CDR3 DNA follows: TGTGCCAGCAGCTCGAAAACGCGGGTCGGGGAGCTGTTTTTT. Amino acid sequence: CASSSKTRVGELFF.

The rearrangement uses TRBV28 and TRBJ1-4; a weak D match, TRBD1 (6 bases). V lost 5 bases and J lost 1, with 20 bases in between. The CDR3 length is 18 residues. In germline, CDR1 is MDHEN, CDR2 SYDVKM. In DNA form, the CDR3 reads TGTGCCAGCAGTATAGGACCGTACAGGGAGGAAACTAATGAAAAACTGTTTTTT. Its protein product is CASSIGPYREETNEKLFF.

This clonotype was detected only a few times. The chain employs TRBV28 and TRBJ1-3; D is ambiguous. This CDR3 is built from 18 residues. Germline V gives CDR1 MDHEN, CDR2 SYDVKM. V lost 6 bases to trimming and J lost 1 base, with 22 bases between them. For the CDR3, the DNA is TGTGCCAGCAGCCGATACCACATTGGAGGGCGATCTGGAAACACCATATATTTT. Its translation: CASSRYHIGGRSGNTIYF. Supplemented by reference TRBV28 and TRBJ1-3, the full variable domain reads DVKVTQSSRYLVKRTGEKVFLECVQDMDHENMFWYRQDPGLGLRLIYFSYDVKMKEKGDIPEGYSVSREKKERFSLILESASTNQTSMYLCASSRYHIGGRSGNTIYFGEGSWLTVV.